A single sample gave rise to the 21 T cell receptor beta chains below, sequenced in a study of blood T cell repertoires in COVID-19. The repertoire was sequenced with immunoSEQ multiplex PCR; TCRdb's copy has only in-frame clones and lacks some. The sample has 70,000 to 95,000 clones; roughly nine tenths are singletons. The material sequenced was peripheral blood. These receptors were taken from a man aged 50 to 59 with COVID-19, enrolled during active disease.

V and J are TRBV7-2 and TRBJ2-5, with D perhaps matching TRBD2 (6 bases). Trimming pared 4 bases from V and 2 bases from J, leaving 14 bases between. In germline, CDR1 is SGHTA, CDR2 FQGNSA. The CDR3 totals 15 residues. Written as DNA, the CDR3 is TGTGCCAGCAGCTCCTCTCGGGGGATACAAGAGACCCAGTACTTC. Translating gives CASSSSRGIQETQYF.

The chain joins TRBV4-3 to TRBJ1-2; D is ambiguous. Germline values: CDR1 LGHNA, CDR2 YSLEER. The CDR3 covers 13 residues. Trimming cost V 3 bases and J 5 bases, with 10 bases left between them. The CDR3 DNA sequence: TGCGCCAGCAGCCATTTGCGGGAGTATGGCTACACCTTC. It specifies CASSHLREYGYTF.

This chain uses TRBV4-2 with TRBJ2-7, with 9 bases matching TRBD2. The length of the CDR3 is 18 residues. Germline lookup yields CDR1 LGHNA and CDR2 YNFKEQ. With V trimmed by 1 base and J by 2 bases, 12 bases remained unmatched. CDR3 bases: TGTGCCAGCAGCCAAGGTATATGGGTTAGCGGGGGAACCTACGAGCAGTACTTC. Translated: CASSQGIWVSGGTYEQYF.

The rearrangement links TRBV5-1 to TRBJ2-3, with TRBD2 matching 8 bases. Germline CDR1 SGHRS, CDR2 YFSETQ. CDR3 length equals 17 residues. Trimming at V came to 0 bases and at J to 3 bases, leaving 9 bases not matched to a gene. This CDR3 is CASSLELPGRGTDTQYF. The CDR3 bases are TGCGCCAGCAGCTTGGAGTTGCCCGGGAGGGGGACAGATACGCAGTATTTT.

The chain couples TRBV7-3 to TRBJ2-5; TRBD2 might be the D (6 bases). V was shortened by 2 bases and J by 3 bases, with 10 bases between the two germline ends. The germline V gene encodes CDR1 SGHTA and CDR2 FQGTGA. The CDR3 covers 14 residues. The CDR3 DNA reads TGTGCCAGCAGCTTATCCTCTAGCGAAGAGACCCAGTACTTC. Amino acids: CASSLSSSEETQYF.

The V and J genes are TRBV6-2 or TRBV6-3 and TRBJ1-1; D is perhaps TRBD1 (5 bases). CDR1 is MNHEY and CDR2 is SVGEGT in the germline V gene. The CDR3 loop spans 16 amino acids. V was cut by 2 bases and J by 5 bases, with 18 bases left in between. Written as DNA, the CDR3 is TGTGCCAGCAGTTACCCGCCCCGACCAGGGAAGACTGAAGCTTTCTTT. This translates into CASSYPPRPGKTEAFF.

The genes are TRBV5-5 and TRBJ1-6, with unresolved D. This CDR3 is built from 15 residues. Germline CDR1 is SGHKS and CDR2 is YYEKEE (reference sequence). The V end was cut by 1 base, the J end by 11 bases, with 16 bases between. The CDR3 protein is CASSLNPGEEAPLHF. The CDR3 region has the DNA TGTGCCAGCAGCTTGAATCCGGGTGAGGAGGCACCCCTCCACTTT. Based on the CDR3 plus reference TRBV5-5 and TRBJ1-6, the full variable domain is DAGVTQSPTHLIKTRGQQVTLRCSPISGHKSVSWYQQVLGQGPQFIFQYYEKEERGRGNFPDRFSARQFPNYSSELNVNALLLGDSALYLCASSLNPGEEAPLHFGNGTRLTVT.

J is TRBJ2-5 and V is TRBV27; a possible D gene is TRBD1 (5 bases). CDR1 is MNHEY, CDR2 SMNVEV, per germline (reference sequence). The CDR3 is 18 residues long. The ends were cut back, 3 bases at V and 2 bases at J, with 22 bases in the middle. The CDR3 region has the DNA TGTGCCAGCAGTTTGGGTCAGGGTCGCCTTTACAATCAAGAGACCCAGTACTTC. Translated, it gives CASSLGQGRLYNQETQYF.

This clone was seen only a few times. The CDR3 loop is CASSLQQGNQPQHF. DNA for the CDR3: TGTGCCAGTAGTCTCCAACAGGGGAATCAGCCCCAGCATTTT. J is TRBJ1-5 and V is TRBV19, with 7 bases aligning to TRBD1. V shed 5 bases, J shed 4 bases, and the junction held 5 bases outside the gene matches. Germline lookup yields CDR1 LNHDA and CDR2 SQIVND (reference sequence). This CDR3 has 14 residues.

V is TRBV28 and J is TRBJ2-2, with 7 nucleotides matching TRBD1. CDR3 size: 15 residues. Germline loops: CDR1 MDHEN, CDR2 SYDVKM. J was trimmed by 2 bases and V by 5 bases; bases with no gene match: 5. The CDR3 spells CASSITGVNTGELFF. CDR3 nucleotides: TGTGCCAGCAGTATAACAGGGGTAAACACCGGGGAGCTGTTTTTT.

This sequence joins TRBV14 and TRBJ1-2; the match to TRBD1 covers 8 bases. V was clipped by 3 bases and J by 4 bases; unmatched bases: 4. Germline-derived CDR1 and CDR2 are SGHDN and FVKESK. The CDR3 spans 14 residues. Written as DNA, the CDR3 is TGTGCCAGCAGCCATAGACAGGGGCCCTATGGCTACACCTTC. Translation: CASSHRQGPYGYTF.

V and J are TRBV24-1 and TRBJ2-7; 9 nucleotides align to TRBD1. The germline V gene encodes CDR1 KGHDR and CDR2 SFDVKD. The CDR3 covers 14 residues. V lost 0 bases, J lost 5 bases, and 1 base stayed unmatched. CDR3 residues: CATSDLGDRDEQYF. In DNA, the CDR3 is TGTGCCACCAGTGATTTGGGGGACAGGGACGAGCAGTACTTC.

This chain connects TRBV5-4 to TRBJ1-1; perhaps TRBD1 as D (6 bases). The CDR3 is 14 amino acids. Trimming left V 3 bases short and J 5 bases short, with 14 bases between. Per germline, CDR1 SGHNT and CDR2 YYREEE (reference sequence). In DNA form, the CDR3 reads TGTGCCAGCAGCTCCGGGGGGCGCGATACTGAAGCTTTCTTT. It codes for CASSSGGRDTEAFF. Full variable domain (remainder filled in from reference TRBV5-4 and TRBJ1-1): ETGVTQSPTHLIKTRGQQVTLRCSSQSGHNTVSWYQQALGQGPQFIFQYYREEENGRGNFPPRFSGLQFPNYSSELNVNALELDDSALYLCASSSGGRDTEAFFGQGTRLTVV.

This chain joins TRBV9 and TRBJ2-5, with 7 bases aligning to TRBD2. V dropped 0 bases and J dropped 2; count of bases not matched to a gene: 4. This CDR3 is built from 15 residues. Germline CDR1 reads SGDLS; CDR2 reads YYNGEE. The CDR3 here is CASSVAAGVQETQYF. The CDR3 DNA sequence: TGTGCCAGCAGCGTAGCCGCGGGGGTGCAAGAGACCCAGTACTTC.

This rearrangement joins TRBV9 to TRBJ2-1; maybe TRBD2 (6 bases). This CDR3 comprises 16 residues. Trimming took off 4 bases at V and 2 bases at J, with 16 bases between the two ends. Germline values: CDR1 SGDLS, CDR2 YYNGEE. CDR3: CASSRTASATYNEQFF. In nucleotides, the CDR3 is TGTGCCAGCAGCCGAACAGCTAGCGCGACCTACAATGAGCAGTTCTTC.

The chain links TRBV7-9 to TRBJ2-2; 8 positions agree with TRBD1. The CDR3 runs to 15 residues. The germline CDR1 and CDR2 sequences are SEHNR and FQNEAQ (reference sequence). V trimming: 5 bases; J trimming: 5 bases; junction bases outside the gene matches: 7. The CDR3 is CASSRTGLGTGELFF. In DNA form, the CDR3 reads TGTGCCAGCAGCAGGACAGGGTTAGGGACCGGGGAGCTGTTTTTT.

J is TRBJ1-4 and V is TRBV3-1 (or the pseudogene TRBV3-2); perhaps TRBD1 as D (5 bases). The CDR3 consists of 14 residues. Germline V gene lookup returns CDR1 LGHDT and CDR2 YNNKEL (reference sequence). V lost 1 base to trimming and J lost 17 bases, with 20 bases between them. The DNA for the CDR3 is TGTGCCAGCAGCCAAGGGGGGGGAGACAGAGGATTATTTTTT. Translation gives CASSQGGGDRGLFF.

This clone was seen once. The chain has TRBV7-6 and TRBJ2-7; 11 positions agree with TRBD1. This CDR3 contains 15 residues. V dropped 5 bases and J dropped 3; count of bases not matched to a gene: 6. CDR1 is SGHVS, CDR2 FNYEAQ, per germline. Here the CDR3 reads CASSQGTGGNYEQYF. The DNA for the CDR3 is TGTGCCAGCAGCCAAGGGACAGGGGGTAACTACGAGCAGTACTTC. Based on the CDR3 plus reference TRBV7-6 and TRBJ2-7, the full variable domain is GAGVSQSPRYKVTKRGQDVALRCDPISGHVSLYWYRQALGQGPEFLTYFNYEAQQDKSGLPNDRFSAERPEGSISTLTIQRTEQRDSAMYRCASSQGTGGNYEQYFGPGTRLTVT.

This chain uses TRBV5-1 with TRBJ1-2; D is perhaps TRBD1 (6 bases). Germline V gives CDR1 SGHRS, CDR2 YFSETQ. The CDR3 has 15 residues. V was pared by 5 bases and J by 7 bases, with 21 bases between. The CDR3 coding sequence is TGCGCCAGCAGGCAGTATAGGGACAACCCGGGTGGCTACACCTTC. As protein: CASRQYRDNPGGYTF.

The V gene is TRBV28, the J gene TRBJ1-5; D possibly corresponds to TRBD1 (6 bases). CDR1 and CDR2 (germline): MDHEN, SYDVKM. The V gene lost 5 bases and the J gene lost 8 bases, with 10 bases spanning the gap. The CDR3 runs 12 residues. CDR3 DNA: TGTGCCAGCAGTCAAGGGGGTAAGCCCCAGCATTTT. It yields the protein CASSQGGKPQHF.

The rearrangement links TRBV15 to TRBJ1-2; 8 bases match TRBD1. J gave up 4 bases and V 5 bases, and 6 bases lay outside the gene matches. CDR3 length equals 14 residues. Germline V gene sequence: CDR1 LNHNV, CDR2 YYDKDF (reference sequence). In DNA, the CDR3 is TGTGCCACCAGCTCCCAGACAGGGGCCTATGGCTACACCTTC. It codes for CATSSQTGAYGYTF.